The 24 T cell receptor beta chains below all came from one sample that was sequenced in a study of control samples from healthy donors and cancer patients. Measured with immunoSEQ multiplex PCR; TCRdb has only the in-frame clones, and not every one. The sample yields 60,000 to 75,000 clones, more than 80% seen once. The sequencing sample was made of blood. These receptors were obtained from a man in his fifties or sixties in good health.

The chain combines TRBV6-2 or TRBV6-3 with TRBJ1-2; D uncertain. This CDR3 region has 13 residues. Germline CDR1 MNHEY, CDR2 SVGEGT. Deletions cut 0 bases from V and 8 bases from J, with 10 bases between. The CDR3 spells CASSYSGGPGYTF. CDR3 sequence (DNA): TGTGCCAGCAGTTACTCGGGAGGGCCGGGCTACACCTTC.

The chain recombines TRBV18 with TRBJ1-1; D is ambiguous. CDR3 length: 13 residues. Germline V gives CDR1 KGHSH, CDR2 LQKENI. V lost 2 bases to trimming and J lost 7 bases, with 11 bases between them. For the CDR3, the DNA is TGTGCCAGCTCACCATTAGGGTCGGATGAAGCTTTCTTT. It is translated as CASSPLGSDEAFF.

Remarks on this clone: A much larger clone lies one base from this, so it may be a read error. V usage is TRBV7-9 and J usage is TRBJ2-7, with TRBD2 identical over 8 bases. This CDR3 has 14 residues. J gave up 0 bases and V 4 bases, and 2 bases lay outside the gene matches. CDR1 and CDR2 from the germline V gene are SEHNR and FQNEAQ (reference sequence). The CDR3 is CASSSRGGSYEQYF. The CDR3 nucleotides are TGTGCCAGCAGCTCTCGGGGGGGCTCCTACGAGCAGTACTTC.

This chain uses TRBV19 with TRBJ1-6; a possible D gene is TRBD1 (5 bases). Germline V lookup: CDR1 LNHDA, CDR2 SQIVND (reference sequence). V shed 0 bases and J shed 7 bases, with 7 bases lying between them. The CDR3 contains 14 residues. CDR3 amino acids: CASSIEGRNSPLHF. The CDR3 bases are TGTGCCAGTAGTATAGAGGGACGGAATTCACCCCTCCACTTT. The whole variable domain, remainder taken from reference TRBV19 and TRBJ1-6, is DGGITQSPKYLFRKEGQNVTLSCEQNLNHDAMYWYRQDPGQGLRLIYYSQIVNDFQKGDIAEGYSVSREKKESFPLTVTSAQKNPTAFYLCASSIEGRNSPLHFGNGTRLTVT.

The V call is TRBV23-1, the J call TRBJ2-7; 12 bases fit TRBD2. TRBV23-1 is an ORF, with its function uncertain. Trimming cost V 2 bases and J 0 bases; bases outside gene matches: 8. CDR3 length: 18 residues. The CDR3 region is CASSQVTSGSQDSYEQYF. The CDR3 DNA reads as TGCGCCAGCAGTCAAGTGACTAGCGGGAGTCAGGACTCCTACGAGCAGTACTTC.

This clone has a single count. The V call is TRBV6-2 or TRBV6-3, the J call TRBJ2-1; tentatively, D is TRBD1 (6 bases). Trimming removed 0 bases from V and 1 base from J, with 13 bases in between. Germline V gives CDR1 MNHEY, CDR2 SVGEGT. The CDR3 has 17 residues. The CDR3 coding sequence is TGTGCCAGCAGTTACTCTTTAAACAGGGTGTCCTACAATGAGCAGTTCTTC. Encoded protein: CASSYSLNRVSYNEQFF.

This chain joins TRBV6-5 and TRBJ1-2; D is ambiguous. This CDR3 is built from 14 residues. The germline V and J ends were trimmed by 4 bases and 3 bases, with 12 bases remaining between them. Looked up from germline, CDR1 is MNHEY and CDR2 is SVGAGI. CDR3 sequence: CASSSRGRDYGYTF. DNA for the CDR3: TGTGCCAGCAGTTCACGAGGACGGGACTATGGCTACACCTTC.

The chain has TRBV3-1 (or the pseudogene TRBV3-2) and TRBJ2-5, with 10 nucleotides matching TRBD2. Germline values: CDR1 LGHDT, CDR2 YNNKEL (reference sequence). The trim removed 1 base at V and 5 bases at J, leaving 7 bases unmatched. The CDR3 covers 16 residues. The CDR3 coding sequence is TGTGCCAGCAGCCAAGGGCTAGCGGGAGTCGGGGAGACCCAGTACTTC. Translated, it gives CASSQGLAGVGETQYF.

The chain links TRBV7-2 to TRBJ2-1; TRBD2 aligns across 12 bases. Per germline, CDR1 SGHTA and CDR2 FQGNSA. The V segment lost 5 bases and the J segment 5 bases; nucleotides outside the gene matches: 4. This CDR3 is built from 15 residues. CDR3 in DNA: TGTGCCAGCAGCCCCGGACTAGCGGGGAACAATGAGCAGTTCTTC. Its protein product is CASSPGLAGNNEQFF. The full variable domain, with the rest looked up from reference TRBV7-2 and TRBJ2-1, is GAGVSQSPSNKVTEKGKDVELRCDPISGHTALYWYRQSLGQGLEFLIYFQGNSAPDKSGLPSDRFSAERTGGSVSTLTIQRTQQEDSAVYLCASSPGLAGNNEQFFGPGTRLTVL.

CDR3 sequence (DNA): TGTGCCAGCAGTTTATTGGGGGCCACTGAAGCTTTCTTT. Translated, it gives CASSLLGATEAFF. J is TRBJ1-1 and V is TRBV12-3 or TRBV12-4, with TRBD1 as a possible D gene (6 bases). Trimming took off 2 bases at V and 4 bases at J, with 8 bases between the two ends. The CDR3 has 13 amino acids.

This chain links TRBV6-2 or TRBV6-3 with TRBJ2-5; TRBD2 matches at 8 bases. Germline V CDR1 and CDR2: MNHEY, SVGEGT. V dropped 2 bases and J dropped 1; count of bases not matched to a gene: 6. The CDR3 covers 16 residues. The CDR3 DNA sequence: TGTGCCAGCAGTTACATAGCGGGACGTACCCAAGAGACCCAGTACTTC. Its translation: CASSYIAGRTQETQYF.

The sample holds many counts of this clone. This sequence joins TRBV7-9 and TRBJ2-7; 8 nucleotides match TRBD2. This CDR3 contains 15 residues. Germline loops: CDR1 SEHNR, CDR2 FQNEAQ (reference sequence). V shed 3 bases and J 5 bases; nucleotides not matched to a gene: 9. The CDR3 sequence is CASSLGASGSNEQYF. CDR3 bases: TGTGCCAGCAGCTTGGGGGCCAGCGGGAGCAACGAGCAGTACTTC. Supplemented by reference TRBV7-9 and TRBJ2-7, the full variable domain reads DTGVSQNPRHKITKRGQNVTFRCDPISEHNRLYWYRQTLGQGPEFLTYFQNEAQLEKSRLLSDRFSAERPKGSFSTLEIQRTEQGDSAMYLCASSLGASGSNEQYFGPGTRLTVT.

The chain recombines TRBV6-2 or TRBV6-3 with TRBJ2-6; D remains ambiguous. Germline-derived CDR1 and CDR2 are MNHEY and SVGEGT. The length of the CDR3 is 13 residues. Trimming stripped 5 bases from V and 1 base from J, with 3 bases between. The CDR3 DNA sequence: TGTGCCAGCAGTCAATCTGGGGCCAACGTCCTGACTTTC. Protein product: CASSQSGANVLTF.

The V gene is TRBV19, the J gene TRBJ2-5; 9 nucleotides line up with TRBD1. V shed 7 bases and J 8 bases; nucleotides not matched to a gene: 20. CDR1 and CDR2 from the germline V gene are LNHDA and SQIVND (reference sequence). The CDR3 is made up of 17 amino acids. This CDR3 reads CASMGSGTGYPRSTQYF. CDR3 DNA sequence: TGTGCCAGTATGGGGTCCGGGACAGGGTACCCAAGATCCACCCAGTACTTC.

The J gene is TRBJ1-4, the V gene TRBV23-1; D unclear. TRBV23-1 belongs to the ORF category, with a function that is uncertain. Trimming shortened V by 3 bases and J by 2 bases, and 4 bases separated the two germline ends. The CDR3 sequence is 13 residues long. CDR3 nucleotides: TGCGCCAGCAGTCAGGGGACTAATGAAAAACTGTTTTTT. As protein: CASSQGTNEKLFF.

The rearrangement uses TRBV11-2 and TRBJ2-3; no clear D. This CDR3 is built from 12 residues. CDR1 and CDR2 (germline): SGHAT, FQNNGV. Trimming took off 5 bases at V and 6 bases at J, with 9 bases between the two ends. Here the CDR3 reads CASSASVDTQYF. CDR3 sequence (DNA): TGTGCCAGCAGCGCCTCCGTGGATACGCAGTATTTT.

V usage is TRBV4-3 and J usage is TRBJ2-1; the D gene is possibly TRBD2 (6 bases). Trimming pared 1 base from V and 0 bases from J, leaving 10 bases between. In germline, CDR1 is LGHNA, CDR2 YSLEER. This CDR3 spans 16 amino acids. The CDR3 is CASSQVWGDSYNEQFF. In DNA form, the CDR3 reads TGCGCCAGCAGCCAAGTATGGGGGGACTCCTACAATGAGCAGTTCTTC.

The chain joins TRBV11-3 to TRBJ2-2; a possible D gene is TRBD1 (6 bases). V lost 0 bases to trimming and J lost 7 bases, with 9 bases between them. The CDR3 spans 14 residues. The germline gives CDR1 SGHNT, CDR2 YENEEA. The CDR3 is CASSLDGGYGELFF. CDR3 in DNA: TGTGCCAGCAGCTTAGATGGGGGCTACGGGGAGCTGTTTTTT.

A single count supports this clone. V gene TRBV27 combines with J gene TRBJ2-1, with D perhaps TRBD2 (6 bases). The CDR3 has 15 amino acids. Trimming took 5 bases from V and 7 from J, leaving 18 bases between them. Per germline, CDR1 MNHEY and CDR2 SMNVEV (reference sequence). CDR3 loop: CASSGRWARGNEQFF. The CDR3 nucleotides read TGTGCCAGCAGTGGTAGGTGGGCTCGGGGGAATGAGCAGTTCTTC.

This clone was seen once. In DNA form, the CDR3 reads TGTGCCAGCAGTTTGGCGGGTGGATCAATCGGGCAGTACTTC. Amino acids: CASSLAGGSIGQYF. The chain employs TRBV28 and TRBJ2-7; a weak D match, TRBD2 (5 bases). Germline lookup yields CDR1 MDHEN and CDR2 SYDVKM. V was clipped by 3 bases and J by 9 bases, with 18 bases between them. The CDR3 is 14 residues long.

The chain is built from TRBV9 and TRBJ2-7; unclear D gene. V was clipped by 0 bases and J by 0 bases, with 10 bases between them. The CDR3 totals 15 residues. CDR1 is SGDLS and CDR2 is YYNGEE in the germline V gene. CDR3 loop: CASSVGPEPSYEQYF. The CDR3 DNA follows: TGTGCCAGCAGCGTAGGGCCAGAGCCCTCCTACGAGCAGTACTTC.

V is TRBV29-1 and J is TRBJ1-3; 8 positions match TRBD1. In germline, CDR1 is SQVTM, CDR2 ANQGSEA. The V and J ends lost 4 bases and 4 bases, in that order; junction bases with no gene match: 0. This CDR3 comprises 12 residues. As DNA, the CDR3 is TGCAGCGTTGGGACAGGGGGAAACACCATATATTTT. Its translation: CSVGTGGNTIYF.

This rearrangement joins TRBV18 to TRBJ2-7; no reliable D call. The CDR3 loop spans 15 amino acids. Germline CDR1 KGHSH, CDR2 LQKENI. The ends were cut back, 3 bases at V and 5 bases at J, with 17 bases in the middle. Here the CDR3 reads CASSPDSSFPNEQYF. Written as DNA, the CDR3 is TGTGCCAGCTCACCCGACTCTAGTTTTCCCAACGAGCAGTACTTC.

DNA of the CDR3: TGTGCCAGTAGTATAGATCAGGCACGGCGAGGGGAGCTGTTTTTT. This codes for CASSIDQARRGELFF. This rearrangement joins TRBV19 to TRBJ2-2, with D uncertain. CDR1 and CDR2 from the germline V gene are LNHDA and SQIVND (reference sequence). The CDR3 length is 15 residues. V was cut by 0 bases and J by 8 bases, with 13 bases left in between.